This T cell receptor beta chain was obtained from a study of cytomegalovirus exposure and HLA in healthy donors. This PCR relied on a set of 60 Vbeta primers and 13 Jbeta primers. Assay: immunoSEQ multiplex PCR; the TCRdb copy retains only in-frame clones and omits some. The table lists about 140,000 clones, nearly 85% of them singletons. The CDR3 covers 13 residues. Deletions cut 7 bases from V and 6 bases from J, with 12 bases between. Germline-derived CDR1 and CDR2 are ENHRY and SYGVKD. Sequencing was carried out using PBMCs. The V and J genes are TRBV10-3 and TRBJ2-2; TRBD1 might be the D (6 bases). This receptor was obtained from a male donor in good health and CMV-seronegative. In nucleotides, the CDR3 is TGTGCCATCAAGAACAGGGATCCCGGGGAGCTGTTTTTT. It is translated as CAIKNRDPGELFF.